This T cell receptor (beta chain) was captured by sequencing in a study of identical twins. CDR3 length: 16 amino acids. Looked up from germline, CDR1 is LGHNA and CDR2 is YNFKEQ. MiXCR, run by TCRdb on the 5' RACE reads, gives a single entry per CDR3 protein. Of some 1,700,000 distinct CDR3 sequences listed, around a third are singletons. On this clonotype: A read error may be the cause here, since a much bigger clone is one base away.

Each donor was a healthy Caucasian. What was sequenced was cord blood. The receptor was derived from a newborn girl in good health. The chain carries TRBV4-2 and TRBJ2-1; possible D gene TRBD2, 7 bases. The CDR3, as DNA: TGTGCCAGCAACCAAGAAAGAGCGGGACACTACAATGAGCAGTTCTTC. Protein product: CASNQERAGHYNEQFF.